This T cell receptor (beta chain) stems from a study of response to subunit inactivated influenza vaccine. Study results and limitations: A suggestion made by the authors is that each seasonal influenza vaccination recruits few new T cells.

Each CDR3 protein is one row after TCRdb ran MiXCR on the RT-PCR reads. This table holds 500,000 to 600,000 distinct CDR3 sequences, 7.6% found once. With 3 bases clipped from V and 8 bases from J, the junction kept 13 bases outside the gene matches. This CDR3 is 16 amino acids long. Germline lookup yields CDR1 LNHNV and CDR2 YYDKDF (reference sequence). This clonotype was seen only a few times. Its antigen is unknown. The material was PBMCs from blood, obtained less than 30 months after vaccination. The chain combines TRBV15 with TRBJ2-3, with 8 bases aligning to TRBD2. This sequence was found in a man between 50 and 70 years old who received an inactivated influenza vaccine. CDR3 nucleotide sequence: TGTGCCACCAGCAGCGAAACCGGGGGGGTGAAGGGTACGCAGTATTTT. It specifies CATSSETGGVKGTQYF.